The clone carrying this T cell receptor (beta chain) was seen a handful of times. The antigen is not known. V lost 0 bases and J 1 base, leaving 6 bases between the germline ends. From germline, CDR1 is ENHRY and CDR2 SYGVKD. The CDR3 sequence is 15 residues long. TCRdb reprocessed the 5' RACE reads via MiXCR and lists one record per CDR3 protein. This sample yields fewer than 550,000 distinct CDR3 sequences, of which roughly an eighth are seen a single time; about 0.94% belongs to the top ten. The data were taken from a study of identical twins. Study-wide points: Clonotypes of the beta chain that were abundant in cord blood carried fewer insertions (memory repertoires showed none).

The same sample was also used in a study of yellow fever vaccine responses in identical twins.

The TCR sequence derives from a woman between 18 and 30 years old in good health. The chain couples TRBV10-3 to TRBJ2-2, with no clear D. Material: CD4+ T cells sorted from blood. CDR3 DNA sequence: TGTGCCATCAGTGAGTCGCTTCTGAACACCGGGGAGCTGTTTTTT. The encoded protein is CAISESLLNTGELFF.